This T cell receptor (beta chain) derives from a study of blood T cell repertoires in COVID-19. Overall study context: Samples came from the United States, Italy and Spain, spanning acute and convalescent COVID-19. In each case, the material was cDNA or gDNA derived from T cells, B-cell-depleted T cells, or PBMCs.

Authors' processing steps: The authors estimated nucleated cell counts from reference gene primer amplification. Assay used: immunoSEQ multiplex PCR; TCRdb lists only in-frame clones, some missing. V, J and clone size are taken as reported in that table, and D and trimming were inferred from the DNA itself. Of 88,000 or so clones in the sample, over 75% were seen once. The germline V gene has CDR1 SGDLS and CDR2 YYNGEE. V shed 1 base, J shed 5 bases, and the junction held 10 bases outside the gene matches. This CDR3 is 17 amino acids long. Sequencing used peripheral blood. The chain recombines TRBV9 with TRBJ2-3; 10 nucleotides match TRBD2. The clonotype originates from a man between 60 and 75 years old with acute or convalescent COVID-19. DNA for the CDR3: TGTGCCAGCAGCGTATCAGAGCGGGGGGGCCTCAGAGATACGCAGTATTTT. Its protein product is CASSVSERGGLRDTQYF.